The next 13 T cell receptor beta chains were all read from a single sample in a study of post-analysis software for immune sequencing data. General study findings and limits: Among roughly 5 TRBV segments more frequent in patients than controls were TRBV5-6, TRBV5-1 and TRBV20-1.

Which antigens these TCRs recognize remains unknown. Presence of unique molecular identifiers characterized the TCR beta cDNA libraries. TCRdb passed the PCR reads through MiXCR, listing each CDR3 protein once. Of under 900,000 distinct CDR3 sequences listed, roughly 58% are singletons. The specimen sequenced was blood. Receptors originate from a girl aged 10 to 17 with multiple sclerosis.

The rearrangement uses TRBV20-1 and TRBJ2-3; 9 bases agree with TRBD2. V lost 1 base and J lost 2; bases outside the gene matches: 7. The CDR3 covers 16 residues. Germline CDR1 DFQATT, CDR2 SNEGSKA (reference sequence). CDR3 coding DNA: TGCAGTGCTAGAGTAGGGCTAGCGGGGATCACAGATACGCAGTATTTT. This translates into CSARVGLAGITDTQYF.

Worth noting for this clonotype: One end of the junction is discordant with germline, which a read error may explain. The gene calls are TRBV4-1 and TRBJ2-1; 9 positions match TRBD2. The germline V gene encodes CDR1 MGHRA and CDR2 YSYEKL. The CDR3 loop spans 16 amino acids. CDR3 DNA sequence: TGCGCCAGCAGGGATAGCGGGGGCGTCTCCTACAATGGGCAGTTCTTC. It encodes CASRDSGGVSYNGQFF.

Only a few counts were recorded for this clonotype. The chain employs TRBV6-5 and TRBJ2-7; 8 bases are shared with TRBD1. The CDR3 has 15 amino acids. Per the germline V gene, CDR1 is MNHEY and CDR2 is SVGAGI. V lost 6 bases to trimming and J lost 9 bases; unmatched junction nucleotides: 16. CDR3 nucleotides: TGTGCCAGCAGCGCCGAATTGGCAGGGGGCTTCGGGCAGTACTTC. Its protein is CASSAELAGGFGQYF.

V is TRBV20-1 and J is TRBJ2-3, with TRBD1 matching over 10 bases. The CDR3 spans 13 residues. The trim removed 6 bases at V and 4 bases at J, leaving 4 bases unmatched. The germline CDR1 and CDR2 sequences are DFQATT and SNEGSKA (reference sequence). CDR3: CSAVTGGSDTQYF. The DNA of the CDR3 is TGCAGTGCCGTGACAGGGGGCTCAGATACGCAGTATTTT.

V gene TRBV29-1 combines with J gene TRBJ2-7; 7 bases line up with TRBD2. The DNA end lines up better with TRBJ2-5; the J call may be wrong. The germline V gene encodes CDR1 SQVTM and CDR2 ANQGSEA. This CDR3 is 13 amino acids long. This CDR3 reads CSVGVAGIETQYF. The DNA for the CDR3 is TGCAGCGTCGGAGTAGCGGGTATAGAGACCCAGTACTTC.

The table lists this clonotype with a few counts. V usage is TRBV12-3 or TRBV12-4 and J usage is TRBJ2-1, with D possibly being TRBD1 or TRBD2 (7 bases each). This CDR3 has 15 amino acids. Trimming took 6 bases from V and 4 from J, leaving 16 bases between them. CDR3 loop: CASRQGGGAYNEQFF. CDR3 sequence (DNA): TGTGCCAGCAGGCAGGGGGGGGGTGCTTACAATGAGCAGTTCTTC.

The chain couples TRBV9 to TRBJ2-6; perhaps TRBD2 as D (6 bases). There are 19 residues in the CDR3. The germline CDR1 and CDR2 sequences are SGDLS and YYNGEE. Trimming took off 4 bases at V and 0 bases at J, with 20 bases between the two ends. This CDR3 reads CASSPRGSPYRSGANVLTF. The CDR3 DNA follows: TGTGCCAGCAGCCCCCGGGGGAGTCCCTACCGCTCTGGGGCCAACGTCCTGACTTTC.

The chain employs TRBV29-1 and TRBJ2-7, with D perhaps matching TRBD1 (5 bases). Trimming took off 3 bases at V and 5 bases at J, with 11 bases between the two ends. The CDR3 consists of 12 residues. The germline V gene encodes CDR1 SQVTM and CDR2 ANQGSEA. The CDR3 DNA follows: TGCAGCGTTGAGGGCAGGGCCAACGAGCAGTACTTC. Amino acid sequence: CSVEGRANEQYF.

This clonotype was counted between two and nine times. The chain carries TRBV29-1 and TRBJ2-3, with 10 bases fitting TRBD2. CDR1 SQVTM and CDR2 ANQGSEA come from the germline V gene. The CDR3 length is 16 residues. The trim removed 2 bases at V and 1 base at J, leaving 6 bases unmatched. The CDR3 DNA sequence: TGCAGCGTTGAATTGCTAGCGGGAGACCGCACAGATACGCAGTATTTT. Translation: CSVELLAGDRTDTQYF.

This rearrangement joins TRBV5-1 to TRBJ2-1, with TRBD2 matching 7 bases. The germline V gene has CDR1 SGHRS and CDR2 YFSETQ. This CDR3 region has 15 residues. V lost 0 bases and J lost 8; bases outside the gene matches: 8. In DNA form, the CDR3 reads TGCGCCAGCAGCTTGGAGGGACTAAGTGGCGATGAGCAGTTCTTC. Residues: CASSLEGLSGDEQFF.

The chain combines TRBV20-1 with TRBJ1-2; unclear D gene. Deletions cut 6 bases from V and 8 bases from J, with 13 bases between. The CDR3 runs to 11 residues. Germline-derived CDR1 and CDR2 are DFQATT and SNEGSKA (reference sequence). DNA for the CDR3: TGCAGTGCGCGGACTCGACGGGGCTACACCTTC. Residues: CSARTRRGYTF.

The chain employs TRBV20-1 and TRBJ2-1, with a possible D match to TRBD1 (6 bases). CDR3 length equals 15 residues. The ends were cut back, 2 bases at V and 2 bases at J, with 13 bases in the middle. The germline gives CDR1 DFQATT, CDR2 SNEGSKA (reference sequence). CDR3 region: CSARYAGTPYNEQFF. The CDR3 region has the DNA TGCAGTGCTAGATACGCCGGGACACCCTACAATGAGCAGTTCTTC.

There are a few counts of this clonotype. This chain uses TRBV20-1 with TRBJ2-5; 9 nucleotides agree with TRBD2. The end of the DNA fits TRBJ2-7 better, so the J call may be wrong. The CDR3 length is 13 residues. Germline lookup yields CDR1 DFQATT and CDR2 SNEGSKA (reference sequence). The CDR3 sequence is CSADLAGRYEQYF. Here the CDR3 DNA reads TGCAGTGCAGACCTAGCGGGAAGGTACGAGCAGTACTTC.